The 32 T cell receptor beta chains reported below all come from one sample, sequenced in a study of T cell repertoires in cytomegalovirus infection. From the reads, TCRdb called clonotypes with MiXCR, one entry per CDR3 protein. The table includes about 300,000 distinct CDR3 sequences, around 10% detected once. The material sequenced was PBMCs. The receptors stem from a human donor in good health (CMV status not recorded). Some clones in this sample may be carry-over from other donors' samples.

This clonotype was recorded many times. This rearrangement joins TRBV7-9 to TRBJ1-1; the D is unclear. The CDR3 length is 15 residues. The V and J ends lost 1 base and 0 bases respectively, with 9 bases between them. Germline CDR1 reads SEHNR; CDR2 reads FQNEAQ (reference sequence). The CDR3 region has the DNA TGTGCCAGCAGCTTAGGCCCGTCAGTGAACACTGAAGCTTTCTTT. Translation gives CASSLGPSVNTEAFF. Combining the CDR3 with reference TRBV7-9 and TRBJ1-1 gives the whole variable domain DTGVSQNPRHKITKRGQNVTFRCDPISEHNRLYWYRQTLGQGPEFLTYFQNEAQLEKSRLLSDRFSAERPKGSFSTLEIQRTEQGDSAMYLCASSLGPSVNTEAFFGQGTRLTVV.

This clonotype was picked up a small number of times. The V and J genes are TRBV10-3 and TRBJ1-6, with no clear D. The CDR3 is 16 amino acids. Germline CDR1 is ENHRY and CDR2 is SYGVKD. The V end was cut by 2 bases, the J end by 0 bases, with 8 bases between. The CDR3 nucleotides read TGTGCCATCAGTGAGGGCGGGAGCTCCTATAATTCACCCCTCCACTTT. Its protein product is CAISEGGSSYNSPLHF.

This clonotype occurred a few times. The V call is TRBV7-2, the J call TRBJ2-3; the D call may be TRBD1 or TRBD2 (5 bases each). This CDR3 spans 13 amino acids. Germline values: CDR1 SGHTA, CDR2 FQGNSA. V was trimmed by 1 base and J by 13 bases, leaving 15 bases between them. The CDR3 sequence: CASSLGGRDVKYF. In DNA form, the CDR3 reads TGTGCCAGCAGCTTAGGTGGACGGGACGTTAAGTATTTT.

This clonotype was seen repeatedly, ten times or more. The V and J genes are TRBV28 and TRBJ1-4, with a tentative D call TRBD1 (5 bases). The CDR3 is 14 residues long. Germline assignment: CDR1 MDHEN and CDR2 SYDVKM. Trimming removed 3 bases from V and 8 bases from J, with 13 bases in between. The CDR3 here is CASSLAGTIEKLFF. The CDR3 nucleotides read TGTGCCAGCAGTTTGGCAGGGACCATCGAAAAACTGTTTTTT.

J is TRBJ2-1 and V is TRBV7-9; no reliable D call. CDR3 size: 13 residues. The germline V gene encodes CDR1 SEHNR and CDR2 FQNEAQ (reference sequence). Trimming left V 1 base short and J 7 bases short, with 8 bases between. The CDR3 DNA reads TGTGCCAGCAGCTTAGTCTTCCTAAATGAGCAGTTCTTC. This codes for CASSLVFLNEQFF.

The genes are TRBV20-1 and TRBJ2-2, with D perhaps assigned TRBD1 or TRBD2 (5 bases each). Germline V CDR1 and CDR2: DFQATT, SNEGSKA (reference sequence). V lost 6 bases to trimming and J lost 7 bases, with 15 bases between them. The CDR3 runs to 13 residues. The CDR3 region has the DNA TGCAGTGCGCCCTCAGGGAGACACGGGGAGCTGTTTTTT. Its translation is CSAPSGRHGELFF.

This clonotype was seen a single time. The rearrangement links TRBV7-3 to TRBJ1-2; D remains ambiguous. V lost 1 base and J lost 4, with 13 bases in between. Germline CDR1 reads SGHTA; CDR2 reads FQGTGA. There are 15 residues in the CDR3. The CDR3: CASSLRGGRGYGYTF. CDR3 nucleotide sequence: TGTGCCAGCAGCTTAAGGGGAGGTCGCGGCTATGGCTACACCTTC.

The gene calls are TRBV5-4 and TRBJ2-3; 8 bases line up with TRBD2. Unmatched junction bases numbered 11, after V lost 4 bases and J lost 7 bases. The CDR3 runs 15 residues. Germline CDR1 is SGHNT and CDR2 is YYREEE (reference sequence). This CDR3 reads CASSPDQRGTNTQYF. As DNA, the CDR3 is TGTGCCAGCAGCCCGGATCAGCGGGGGACTAATACGCAGTATTTT.

This clonotype was seen many times. The rearrangement joins TRBV20-1 to TRBJ2-7, with no clear D. CDR1 is DFQATT and CDR2 is SNEGSKA in the germline V gene (reference sequence). With 0 bases removed from V and 2 bases from J, the gap between germline ends came to 14 bases. The CDR3 contains 15 residues. CDR3 in amino acids: CSARDRGFTTYEQYF. The CDR3 nucleotides are TGCAGTGCTAGAGATAGAGGATTTACTACCTACGAGCAGTACTTC.

This clonotype was counted ten times or more. The CDR3 protein is CASSYSHLAGGPGETQYF. DNA for the CDR3: TGTGCCAGCAGTTACTCTCATCTAGCGGGGGGGCCGGGAGAGACCCAGTACTTC. V usage is TRBV6-5 and J usage is TRBJ2-5, with 12 bases fitting TRBD2. This CDR3 comprises 18 residues. Germline-derived CDR1 and CDR2 are MNHEY and SVGAGI. V lost 0 bases to trimming and J lost 4 bases; unmatched junction nucleotides: 9.

At least ten counts were recorded for this clonotype. This chain joins TRBV7-2 and TRBJ1-2, with TRBD1 identical over 7 bases. J was trimmed by 3 bases and V by 3 bases; bases with no gene match: 13. This CDR3 has 17 amino acids. Germline V gene lookup returns CDR1 SGHTA and CDR2 FQGNSA. The CDR3 nucleotides are TGTGCCAGCAGCTTGGACCTCGGACAGGCCGGTGACTATGGCTACACCTTC. Translated, it gives CASSLDLGQAGDYGYTF. The full variable domain, in which reference TRBV7-2 and TRBJ1-2 provide the parts outside the CDR3, is GAGVSQSPSNKVTEKGKDVELRCDPISGHTALYWYRQSLGQGLEFLIYFQGNSAPDKSGLPSDRFSAERTGGSVSTLTIQRTQQEDSAVYLCASSLDLGQAGDYGYTFGSGTRLTVV.

This clonotype appeared many times. The V call is TRBV6-2 or TRBV6-3, the J call TRBJ2-5; 12 nucleotides match TRBD1. Germline V gene sequence: CDR1 MNHEY, CDR2 SVGEGT. After removal of 1 base from V and 5 bases from J, the junction contained 5 bases not matched to a gene. The CDR3 runs to 16 residues. The CDR3 nucleotides are TGTGCCAGCAGTTACTTAACGGGACAGGGGGCCGAGACCCAGTACTTC. Its protein product is CASSYLTGQGAETQYF.

This clonotype was recorded once. Because the CDR3 is missing its conserved closing phenylalanine or tryptophan, this is likely a read error. The J gene is TRBJ2-1, the V gene TRBV29-1; D is unclear. Between the trimmed V and J ends, which lost 0 bases and 4 bases, there was a span of 16 bases. CDR1 SQVTM and CDR2 ANQGSEA come from the germline V gene. The CDR3 extends over 16 amino acids. CDR3 amino acids: CSVEETGKAQYNEQFL. DNA for the CDR3: TGCAGCGTTGAAGAAACGGGTAAAGCTCAGTACAATGAGCAGTTCCTC.

This clonotype was picked up many times. The chain has TRBV12-3 or TRBV12-4 and TRBJ1-1, with D unresolved. CDR3 length: 13 residues. The ends were cut back, 6 bases at V and 4 bases at J, with 12 bases in the middle. The CDR3 loop is CASSTRRSTEAFF. The CDR3 nucleotides read TGTGCCAGCAGCACCAGGAGGAGCACTGAAGCTTTCTTT.

This clonotype has a handful of counts. The rearrangement uses TRBV29-1 and TRBJ2-3; either TRBD1 or TRBD2 may fit D (5 bases each). This CDR3 region has 12 residues. The V gene's germline CDR1 is SQVTM and CDR2 ANQGSEA. V was trimmed by 4 bases and J by 4 bases, leaving 9 bases between them. The CDR3 sequence is CSVAPGPDTQYF. The CDR3 nucleotides are TGCAGCGTTGCCCCGGGGCCAGATACGCAGTATTTT.

This clonotype has at least ten counts. V and J are TRBV7-2 and TRBJ2-7, with D possibly matching TRBD1 (6 bases). The germline gives CDR1 SGHTA, CDR2 FQGNSA. Trimming took off 1 base at V and 2 bases at J, with 12 bases between the two ends. This CDR3 comprises 15 residues. CDR3 in DNA: TGTGCCAGCAGCTTAGGAGGGACAAGAACCTACGAGCAGTACGTC. This translates into CASSLGGTRTYEQYV.

This clonotype was seen many times. This chain connects TRBV20-1 to TRBJ1-5; D is unresolved. This CDR3 comprises 14 residues. The germline CDR1 and CDR2 sequences are DFQATT and SNEGSKA (reference sequence). The V end was cut by 6 bases, the J end by 0 bases, with 12 bases between. Here the CDR3 reads CSALRGYSNQPQHF. The CDR3 bases are TGCAGTGCCCTCCGGGGTTATAGCAATCAGCCCCAGCATTTT.

V is TRBV20-1 and J is TRBJ2-1; 10 nucleotides line up with TRBD2. The germline CDR1 and CDR2 sequences are DFQATT and SNEGSKA (reference sequence). J was trimmed by 6 bases and V by 2 bases; bases with no gene match: 10. CDR3 length: 16 residues. The CDR3 loop reads CSARRPSGGLSNEQFF. The CDR3, as DNA: TGCAGTGCTAGAAGGCCTAGCGGGGGCCTTAGCAATGAGCAGTTCTTC.

This clonotype was counted many times. The V call is TRBV6-2 or TRBV6-3, the J call TRBJ2-1, with 9 nucleotides matching TRBD2. The junction had 1 base not matched to a gene; V was cut back by 0 bases and J by 4 bases. The V gene's germline CDR1 is MNHEY and CDR2 SVGEGT. This CDR3 region has 15 residues. CDR3 DNA: TGTGCCAGCAGTTACTCTCTAGCGGGGTACAATGAGCAGTTCTTC. Protein product: CASSYSLAGYNEQFF.

This clonotype was observed many times. This rearrangement joins TRBV12-3 or TRBV12-4 to TRBJ2-3; D is undetermined. The CDR3 totals 13 residues. Trimming shortened V by 3 bases and J by 6 bases, and 10 bases separated the two germline ends. CDR3 bases: TGTGCCAGCAGTTTGGGCACATCGGATACGCAGTATTTT. The encoded protein is CASSLGTSDTQYF.

V usage is TRBV14 and J usage is TRBJ2-5; tentative D call: TRBD1 (6 bases). V lost 0 bases, J lost 7 bases, and 18 bases lay in between. Per germline, CDR1 SGHDN and CDR2 FVKESK. The CDR3 totals 16 residues. The DNA for the CDR3 is TGTGCCAGCAGCCAAGACCCACAGGGTGTCTTTGGGACCCAGTACTTC. This translates into CASSQDPQGVFGTQYF.

There are many counts of this clonotype. The V call is TRBV6-1, the J call TRBJ1-1, with 8 bases lining up with TRBD1. The CDR3 spans 15 residues. The junction had 6 bases not matched to a gene; V was cut back by 6 bases and J by 0 bases. CDR1 and CDR2 from the germline V gene are MNHNS and SASEGT. CDR3 bases: TGTGCCAGCAGCCTCTACAGGGGGGTGAACACTGAAGCTTTCTTT. Its protein is CASSLYRGVNTEAFF.

This clonotype was observed at least ten times. The rearrangement uses TRBV20-1 and TRBJ2-7; 9 nucleotides agree with TRBD2. The CDR3 has 15 residues. Germline V lookup: CDR1 DFQATT, CDR2 SNEGSKA (reference sequence). Trimming removed 3 bases from V and 4 bases from J; junction bases left unmatched: 10. In DNA form, the CDR3 reads TGCAGTGCTAGTTTGGCGGGGGGGCCTCGGTACGAGCAGTACTTC. Its protein product is CSASLAGGPRYEQYF.

This clonotype was counted at least ten times. The CDR3 DNA reads TGTGCCAGCATCCGGACAGGGGTTAACTATGGCTACACCTTC. It specifies CASIRTGVNYGYTF. V gene TRBV12-3 or TRBV12-4 combines with J gene TRBJ1-2; 9 positions agree with TRBD1. The CDR3 loop spans 14 amino acids. Unmatched junction bases numbered 4, after V lost 7 bases and J lost 1 base.

At least ten counts were recorded for this clonotype. The chain couples TRBV5-1 to TRBJ1-1; 9 nucleotides match TRBD1. V dropped 3 bases and J dropped 0; count of bases not matched to a gene: 15. Germline assignment: CDR1 SGHRS and CDR2 YFSETQ. The CDR3 totals 19 residues. DNA of the CDR3: TGCGCCAGCAGCTCTCGCTCCGGGACAGGGTCGACCTTGAACACTGAAGCTTTCTTT. Its protein product is CASSSRSGTGSTLNTEAFF.

This clonotype was detected ten times or more. Written as DNA, the CDR3 is TGTGCCAGCAGCGTCGGGACTAGCGGGGGGAATGAGCAGTTCTTC. This codes for CASSVGTSGGNEQFF. The gene calls are TRBV27 and TRBJ2-1; 15 nucleotides line up with TRBD2. Germline CDR1 MNHEY, CDR2 SMNVEV (reference sequence). The ends lost 6 bases at V and 7 bases at J; junction bases unmatched: 4. The CDR3 spans 15 residues.

This clonotype was found a few times. In DNA, the CDR3 is TGCGCCAGCAGCTTGAACGAGGGAAGACCTGGCTACACCTTC. This sequence encodes CASSLNEGRPGYTF. V is TRBV5-1 and J is TRBJ1-2, with no clear D. The CDR3 has 14 residues. V lost 1 base and J lost 7, with 14 bases in between. Germline V CDR1 and CDR2: SGHRS, YFSETQ.

V gene TRBV20-1 combines with J gene TRBJ1-2; 12 bases align to TRBD1. Germline values: CDR1 DFQATT, CDR2 SNEGSKA (reference sequence). After removal of 0 bases from V and 4 bases from J, the junction contained 3 bases not matched to a gene. This CDR3 has 15 residues. CDR3 sequence reads: CSAREGTGGTYGYTF. CDR3 in DNA: TGCAGTGCTAGAGAGGGGACAGGGGGCACCTATGGCTACACCTTC.

This clonotype was detected many times. The chain carries TRBV28 and TRBJ2-3; 7 nucleotides line up with TRBD1. This CDR3 contains 15 residues. The V segment lost 2 bases and the J segment 2 bases; nucleotides outside the gene matches: 4. Germline CDR1 reads MDHEN; CDR2 reads SYDVKM. In DNA form, the CDR3 reads TGTGCCAGCAGTTTACGACAGGGATACACAGATACGCAGTATTTT. This encodes CASSLRQGYTDTQYF. Full variable domain (remainder filled in from reference TRBV28 and TRBJ2-3): DVKVTQSSRYLVKRTGEKVFLECVQDMDHENMFWYRQDPGLGLRLIYFSYDVKMKEKGDIPEGYSVSREKKERFSLILESASTNQTSMYLCASSLRQGYTDTQYFGPGTRLTVL.

This clonotype showed up many times. V gene TRBV10-3 combines with J gene TRBJ2-1, with D uncertain. The germline CDR1 and CDR2 sequences are ENHRY and SYGVKD. The CDR3 runs to 13 residues. With 2 bases removed from V and 9 bases from J, the gap between germline ends came to 11 bases. CDR3 amino acids: CAISENFLLEQFF. As DNA, the CDR3 is TGTGCCATCAGTGAGAACTTCCTGCTTGAGCAGTTCTTC.

This clonotype was detected ten times or more. CDR3 protein: CASLRPGQGADEQYF. Here the CDR3 DNA reads TGTGCCAGCCTGAGGCCGGGACAGGGGGCGGACGAGCAGTACTTC. The V gene is TRBV2, the J gene TRBJ2-7; 12 bases fit TRBD1. V was clipped by 8 bases and J by 5 bases; unmatched bases: 10. Germline V CDR1 and CDR2: SNHLY, FYNNEI. This CDR3 region has 15 residues.

This clonotype was observed many times. The V call is TRBV6-1, the J call TRBJ2-2; no reliable D call. CDR1 and CDR2 (germline): MNHNS, SASEGT. V lost 8 bases and J lost 5, with 12 bases in between. The CDR3 is made up of 13 amino acids. The chain's CDR3 is CASPLRKTGELFF. The CDR3 nucleotides read TGTGCCAGCCCCCTGAGAAAAACCGGGGAGCTGTTTTTT.